Listed here are 10 T cell receptor beta chains from one sample, sequenced in a study of T cells in Graves' hyperthyroidism and ophthalmopathy. There were TCR beta CDR3 regions amplified from RNA transcripts. In the first-round RT-PCR of the TCR CDR3, the HTBI primer set was used. TCRdb analysed the multiplex PCR reads with MiXCR anew, one entry per CDR3 protein. In the table there are about 380,000 distinct CDR3 sequences, approximately 13% of which are singletons. The material sequenced was blood. The receptors originated from a man aged 25 to 40 with Graves' hyperthyroidism that later progressed to Graves' ophthalmopathy.

This clonotype was detected a few times. This rearrangement joins TRBV27 to TRBJ1-5; TRBD1 might be the D (6 bases). This CDR3 has 17 amino acids. CDR1 and CDR2 from the germline V gene are MNHEY and SMNVEV (reference sequence). V was clipped by 3 bases and J by 3 bases, with 18 bases between them. The CDR3: CASSLIDDDRYNQPQHF. The DNA for the CDR3 is TGTGCCAGCAGTTTGATCGACGACGACAGGTACAATCAGCCCCAGCATTTT.

This chain joins TRBV10-1 and TRBJ2-2, with a weak D call TRBD1 (5 bases). CDR1 and CDR2 (germline): WNHNN, SYGVQD (reference sequence). Deletions cut 7 bases from V and 3 bases from J, with 21 bases between. The CDR3 loop spans 17 amino acids. The CDR3: CASIHRLQATDTGELFF. CDR3 DNA sequence: TGCGCCAGCATCCATCGGTTACAGGCCACGGACACCGGGGAGCTGTTTTTT.

The table lists this clonotype with a few counts. The chain carries TRBV9 and TRBJ2-2; 8 bases fit TRBD2. Germline V gene data show CDR1 as SGDLS and CDR2 as YYNGEE. This CDR3 spans 16 amino acids. V gave up 3 bases and J gave up 4 bases; unmatched junction bases: 8. The DNA of the CDR3 is TGTGCCAGCAGCGATCCCGGGACTAGTATCACCGGGGAGCTGTTTTTT. It is translated as CASSDPGTSITGELFF.

This clonotype was seen ten or more times. This chain uses TRBV5-1 with TRBJ2-7; 8 positions agree with TRBD1. The V segment lost 4 bases and the J segment 3 bases; nucleotides outside the gene matches: 9. The CDR3 totals 15 residues. Germline V gene lookup returns CDR1 SGHRS and CDR2 YFSETQ. The CDR3 nucleotides read TGCGCCAGCAGCCAAAAAGAAGGGACAGGCTACGAGCAGTACTTC. It is translated as CASSQKEGTGYEQYF.

This clonotype came up many times. This chain connects TRBV7-2 to TRBJ2-5; D unresolved. Trimming took off 5 bases at V and 2 bases at J, with 21 bases between the two ends. The germline gives CDR1 SGHTA, CDR2 FQGNSA. CDR3 length: 17 amino acids. CDR3 residues: CASSPSSRALLQETQYF. The CDR3 bases are TGTGCCAGCAGCCCATCCAGCCGAGCGCTTCTGCAAGAGACCCAGTACTTC.

Many counts were recorded for this clonotype. The V gene is TRBV2, the J gene TRBJ2-3; either TRBD1 or TRBD2 may supply D (6 bases each). This CDR3 contains 13 residues. In germline, CDR1 is SNHLY, CDR2 FYNNEI. Trimming shortened V by 3 bases and J by 5 bases, and 9 bases separated the two germline ends. The CDR3 DNA sequence: TGTGCCAGCAGTGAGGAGGGGGAAGATACGCAGTATTTT. It codes for CASSEEGEDTQYF.

This clonotype was recorded at least ten times. J is TRBJ1-2 and V is TRBV28; TRBD1 aligns across 9 bases. The V segment lost 0 bases and the J segment 4 bases; nucleotides outside the gene matches: 6. From germline, CDR1 is MDHEN and CDR2 SYDVKM. This CDR3 spans 16 amino acids. Written as DNA, the CDR3 is TGTGCCAGCAGTTTATGGACTTCGGGACAGGGCTATGGCTACACCTTC. Encoded protein: CASSLWTSGQGYGYTF.

In its sample, this clonotype was seen many times. V gene TRBV11-2 combines with J gene TRBJ2-1; D remains unclear. V gave up 6 bases and J gave up 5 bases, with 8 bases separating them. CDR3 length: 12 residues. CDR1 and CDR2 from the germline V gene are SGHAT and FQNNGV. Here the CDR3 DNA reads TGTGCCAGCAGGGATTTAGACAATGAGCAGTTCTTC. Translating it yields CASRDLDNEQFF.

This clonotype was detected many times. V usage is TRBV7-6 and J usage is TRBJ1-2; 10 bases map to TRBD1. Trimming removed 3 bases from V and 3 bases from J; junction bases left unmatched: 4. Germline-derived CDR1 and CDR2 are SGHVS and FNYEAQ. CDR3 size: 15 residues. CDR3 amino acids: CASSLTGGEDYGYTF. The CDR3 DNA follows: TGTGCCAGCAGCTTGACAGGGGGCGAGGACTATGGCTACACCTTC.

This clonotype was seen more than once but under ten times. This chain connects TRBV2 to TRBJ1-6; tentatively, D is TRBD1 (6 bases). The CDR3 loop spans 17 amino acids. CDR1 is SNHLY and CDR2 is FYNNEI in the germline V gene. Between the trimmed V and J ends, which lost 4 bases and 0 bases, there was a span of 13 bases. CDR3 region: CASSVRGQSSYNSPLHF. The CDR3 nucleotides are TGTGCCAGCAGTGTCCGGGGGCAGAGCTCCTATAATTCACCCCTCCACTTT.